This TCR beta chain was obtained from a study of shared clonotypes between healthy human individuals (dated by TCRdb to about 2020). As for the study more broadly: A couple of women and a few men aged 18 to 49 years were included in the cohort. Blood TCR repertoires of a handful of healthy adults were deeply sequenced to estimate repertoire size and the extent of clonotype sharing between individuals. To increase sequencing depth and limit assay-specific biases, different laboratories used diverse techniques to prepare libraries and sequence TCR repertoires. Between about 0.8 and 9 billion PBMCs per donor were obtained by leukapheresis.

As regards this clone: Its target antigen remains unknown. No much larger clone exists at a distance of one base, and base qualities are not known.

V and J are truncated by 4 bases and 5 bases respectively, leaving an intervening sequence of 15 bases. Taken from the germline V gene, the CDR1 and CDR2 loops are SGHRS and YFSETQ. The CDR3 measures 14 amino acids from cysteine to phenylalanine. Of all the DNA, just the CDR3 is kept, 42 bases in frame from base 1. Overall study results and their limits: The genetic and exposure-history diversity represented was limited by the small number of donors. Only blood was sampled, and tissue TCR repertoires likely differ from those in blood. Based on pairwise subsampling, the degree of clonotype sharing among donors was expected to be affected by sequencing depth.

Using the deep immunoSEQ assay, TCR CDR3 regions were amplified from genomic DNA by multiplex PCR. Genomic DNA extracted from each cell subset was distributed evenly over all wells of several immunoSEQ 96-well plates, and each plate served as one replicate. For unsorted PBMC, approximately 0.3 ug genomic DNA, equal to 30,000 or so T cell genomes, was loaded into each replicate PCR. Ten immunoSEQ deep assay plates were used to sequence unsorted PBMC genomic DNA. Purified libraries were quantified with a Qubit 3.0 fluorometer, sized on a Bioanalyzer 2100, and re-quantified with the KAPA Library Quantification kit. A separate single-read 150-cycle Illumina NextSeq 550 flow cell was used to sequence each immunoSEQ 96-well plate. From the authors' description of their analysis: Because only junctional sequences without quality scores were contained in the immunoSEQ output, filtering matching that applied to full-length reads could not be performed. To assign V/J genes and CDR3, sequences were annotated using PyIR, a Python wrapper for IgBLAST v1.9, with IMGT germline references. Reads were removed for weak V/J assignments (E-value above 1e-6), missing CDR3, stop codons, out-of-frame junctions, or ambiguous translated residues. V3J clonotypes were defined by identical inferred V gene, J gene, and CDR3 amino acid sequence. Percentage overlap between repertoires was computed as shared unique clonotypes divided by the size of the smaller repertoire. Three approaches were used to assess repertoire richness: RTK rarefaction, the Chao1 estimator, and Recon v2.1 estimates of unobserved clonotypes. TCRdb provides this immuneACCESS table in a form limited to in-frame rearrangements. Some clones are lacking; in checked studies, under half of them reflect an unresolved V gene, and why the rest are absent is not known. V and J calls and clone size come straight from that table; D and trimming were deduced from the DNA. The sample records under 600,000 clones, around 78% of which are singletons. The top ten hold about 11% of the sample.

The donors were healthy, HIV-negative adults with no recently reported acute infections or vaccinations. Every donor was a Caucasian adult residing in Nashville, Tennessee, USA. For unsorted samples, some 90 million PBMCs were counted, and genomic DNA was extracted using the QIAamp DNA Blood Mini kit. Blood was obtained by leukapheresis, after which PBMCs were separated by Ficoll-Histopaque density gradient centrifugation and cryopreserved in liquid nitrogen vapor phase. Rearrangement joined TRBV5-1 to TRBJ2-5, with the D segment identity uncertain. This clonotype was sampled from a middle-aged woman in good health. Some clones in this sample may be carry-over from other donors' samples. The sample was PBMCs. The CDR3 region has the sequence CASSLDPQSETQYF. The bases read TGCGCCAGCAGCCTAGACCCGCAAAGCGAGACCCAGTACTTC. Joined to the reference TRBV5-1 and TRBJ2-5 proteins, this CDR3 gives the full variable domain: KAGVTQTPRYLIKTRGQQVTLSCSPISGHRSVSWYQQTPGQGLQFLFEYFSETQRNKGNFPGRFSGRQFSNSRSEMNVSTLELGDSALYLCASSLDPQSETQYFGPGTRLLVL.